The entry below describes one TCR beta chain. Its antigen is unidentified. Time point reported: blood 4 weeks post-SBRT, at nephrectomy. Treatment given: 15 Gy SBRT to primary tumor, nephrectomy 4 weeks later. Nephrectomy followed 15 Gy stereotactic body radiation by 4 weeks. The data stem from a study of radiation and T cells in renal cell carcinoma. Study results and limitations: Baseline intratumoral clonotype presence is unknown without pretreatment biopsies.

CDR1 and CDR2 (germline): SEHNR, FQNEAQ (reference sequence). This CDR3 is built from 14 residues. J lost 7 bases, V lost 2 bases, and 2 bases had no gene match. TCRdb's table, derived via immunoSEQ multiplex PCR, lists solely in-frame clones and lacks some. The table records around 99,000 clones, about 79% of them present only once. Sequencing was performed on blood, taken from a patient whose treatment included radiotherapy and nephrectomy. This chain links TRBV7-9 with TRBJ2-1; 10 positions match TRBD2. The source of this sequence is a man aged 55 to 70 with renal cell carcinoma. The CDR3 loop is CASSLTSGANEQFF. CDR3 DNA sequence: TGTGCCAGCAGCTTAACTAGCGGGGCAAATGAGCAGTTCTTC.